This T cell receptor (beta chain) originates from a study of radiation and T cells in renal cell carcinoma. Profiled with immunoSEQ multiplex PCR; TCRdb holds only in-frame clones, not every one. The top ten clones hold 25% to 30% of a sample with 40,000 to 45,000 clones, about 84% of them seen once. Time point given: blood 4 weeks post-SBRT, at nephrectomy. Treatment defined: 15 Gy SBRT to primary tumor, nephrectomy 4 weeks later. Nephrectomy followed 15 Gy stereotactic body radiation by 4 weeks. Blood was sampled at baseline, 2 weeks and 4 weeks after SBRT. This CDR3 is 11 amino acids long. CDR1 is SGHTS and CDR2 is YDEGEE in the germline V gene. Trimming removed 2 bases from V and 10 bases from J, with 7 bases in between.

Sequenced material: blood, taken from a patient whose treatment included radiotherapy and nephrectomy. The chain is built from TRBV5-8 and TRBJ2-1; D is undetermined. This clonotype was sampled from a woman in her 70s with renal cell carcinoma. The CDR3 DNA is TGTGCCAGCAGCTTTCGAGAGGAGCAGTTCTTC. Translation gives CASSFREEQFF.